This T cell receptor beta chain stems from a study of T-cell memory formation after mild COVID-19. Overall study results and limits: Pre-infection memory carried some responding clones, suggesting that cross-reactive memory joined. The main location of contracting CD4+ clones was CM and EM, and that of contracting CD8+ clones was EMRA.

About this clonotype itself: Its target is unknown. Sequence at one end of the junction differs from germline and may be a read error.

After 5'RACE with constant-segment primers, TCR alpha and TCR beta cDNA libraries carrying sample barcodes and UMIs were obtained. One entry per CDR3 protein, called by TCRdb with MiXCR from the 5' RACE reads. The sample includes 100,000 to 150,000 distinct CDR3 sequences, about 18% of them seen just once. The CDR3 length is 14 residues. This TCR was sampled from a man aged 18 to 29 who had mild COVID-19 (a few samples of this study predate the infection). Cell type and time point are not known. Specimen: PBMCs or a T cell subset sorted from them (not recorded which). The chain carries TRBV12-3 or TRBV12-4 and TRBJ1-4; perhaps TRBD1 as D (5 bases). The CDR3 spells CASSPFGTAEKLIF. The CDR3 DNA reads as TGTGCCAGCAGCCCCTTCGGGACTGCGGAAAAACTGATTTTT.